This T cell receptor beta chain derives from a study of radiotherapy plus CTLA-4 blockade in lung cancer. Study-wide findings and caveats: Reports identified early blood T cell clone dynamics, with interferon-beta, as the best response predictor. Blood saw expansion of tumor-derived TCR clones after radiotherapy plus ipilimumab.

In the case of this clone: What it binds is not known.

Measured with immunoSEQ multiplex PCR; TCRdb has only the in-frame clones, and not every one. The sample lists tens of thousands of clones; over 60% were seen once. The CDR3 runs 14 residues. V lost 5 bases to trimming and J lost 2 bases; unmatched junction nucleotides: 5. Germline CDR1 is SGHDN and CDR2 is FVKESK. It was focal radiation plus CTLA-4 blockade with ipilimumab that patients with chemo-refractory metastatic non-small-cell lung cancer received. V gene TRBV14 combines with J gene TRBJ1-1; TRBD1 agrees at 7 bases. The sample here was peripheral blood, taken from a patient treated with radiotherapy plus ipilimumab. The TCR sequence derives from a human donor with non-small cell lung cancer whose response to radiotherapy plus ipilimumab could not be evaluated. This CDR3 is CASSVWTGNTEAFF. The CDR3 DNA reads as TGTGCCAGCAGCGTTTGGACAGGAAACACTGAAGCTTTCTTT.